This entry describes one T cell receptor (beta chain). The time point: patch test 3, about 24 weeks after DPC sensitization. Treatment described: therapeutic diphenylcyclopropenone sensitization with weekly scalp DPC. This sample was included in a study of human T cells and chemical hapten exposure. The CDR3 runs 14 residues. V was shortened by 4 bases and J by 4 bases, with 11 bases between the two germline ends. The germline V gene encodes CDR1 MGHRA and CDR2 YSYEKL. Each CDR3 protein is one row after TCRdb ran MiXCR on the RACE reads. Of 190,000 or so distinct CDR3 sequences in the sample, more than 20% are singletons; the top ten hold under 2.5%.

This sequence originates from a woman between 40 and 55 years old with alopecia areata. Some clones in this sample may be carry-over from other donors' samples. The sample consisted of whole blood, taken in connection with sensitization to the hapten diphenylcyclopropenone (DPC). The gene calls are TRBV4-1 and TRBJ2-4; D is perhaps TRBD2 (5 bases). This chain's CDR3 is CASSRDYLKNIQYF. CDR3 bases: TGCGCCAGCAGCCGAGACTACCTGAAAAACATTCAGTACTTC.